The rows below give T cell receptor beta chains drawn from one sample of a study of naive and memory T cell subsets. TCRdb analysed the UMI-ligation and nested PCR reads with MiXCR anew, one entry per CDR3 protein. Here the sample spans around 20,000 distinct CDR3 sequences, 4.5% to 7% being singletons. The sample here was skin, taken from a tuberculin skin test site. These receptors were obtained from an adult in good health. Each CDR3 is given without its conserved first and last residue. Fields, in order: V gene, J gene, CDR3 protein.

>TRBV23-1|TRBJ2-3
ASSLAGISTDTQY
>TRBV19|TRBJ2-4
ASSIEGPKAKNIQY
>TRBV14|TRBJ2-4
ASSLGTLTIQY
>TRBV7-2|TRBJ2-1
ASSYDQIGYNEQF
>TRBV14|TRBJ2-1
ASSQDWGVSYNEQF
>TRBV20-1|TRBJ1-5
SASAWTGRGNQPQH
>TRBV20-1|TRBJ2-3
SVRQDPSKDTQY
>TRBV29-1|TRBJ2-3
SVEGRGDATDTQY
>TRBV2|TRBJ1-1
ASTEDNEAF
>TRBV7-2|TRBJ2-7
ASSPPSDHEQY
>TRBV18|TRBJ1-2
ASSPLEATGTYYGYT
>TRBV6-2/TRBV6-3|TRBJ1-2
ASSSQIYGYT
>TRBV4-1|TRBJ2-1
ASSRGLAGDNEQF
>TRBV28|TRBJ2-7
ASRGGGAYEQY
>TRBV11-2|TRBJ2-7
ASSLATYEQY
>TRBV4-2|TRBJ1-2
ASSQDEGQVFGGYT
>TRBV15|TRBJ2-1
ATSRDLTSGRSYNEQF
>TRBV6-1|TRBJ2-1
ASSEGIGTGGSEPF
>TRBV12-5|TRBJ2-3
ASGSPLAGDTDTQY
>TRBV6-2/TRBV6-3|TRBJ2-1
ASTWGLATYNEQF
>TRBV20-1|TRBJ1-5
SARRPDLGSNQPQH
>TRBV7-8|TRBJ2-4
ASSLVRQGNIQY
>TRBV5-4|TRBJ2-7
ASSFGSREQY
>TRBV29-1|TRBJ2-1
SVPGQLYNEQF
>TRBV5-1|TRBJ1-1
ASSERGNTEAF
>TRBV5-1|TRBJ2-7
ASRRDSYEQY
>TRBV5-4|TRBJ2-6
ASSRHDRAGANVLT
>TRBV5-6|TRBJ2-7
ASSLINSNHEQY
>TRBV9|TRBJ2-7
ASSVSMGSEQY
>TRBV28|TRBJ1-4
ASSQTGTRGEKLF
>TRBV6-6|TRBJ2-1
ASSSGQGPYNEQF
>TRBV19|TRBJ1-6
ASRRMAGFYNSPLH
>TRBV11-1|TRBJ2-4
ASSSTDRFGKNIQY
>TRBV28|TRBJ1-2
ASSTGIYGYT
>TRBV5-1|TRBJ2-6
ASSDASSGANVLT
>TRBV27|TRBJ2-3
ASSPTPNTQY
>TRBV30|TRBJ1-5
AWSLQGHQPQH
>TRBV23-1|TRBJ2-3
ASSQSGISGRSTDTQY
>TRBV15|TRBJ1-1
ATSRRQAPEAF
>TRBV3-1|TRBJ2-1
ASSQSSGRGSEQF
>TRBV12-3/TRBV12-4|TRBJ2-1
ASSLRGNEQF
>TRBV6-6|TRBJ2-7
ASSYSGLAGGPGVDEQY
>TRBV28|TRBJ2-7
ASSRGPIGYEQY
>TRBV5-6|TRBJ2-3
ASSLQGKVADTQY
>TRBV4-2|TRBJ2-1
ASSPGTSGRNEQF
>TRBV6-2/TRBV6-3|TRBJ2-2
ASRRDRGLF
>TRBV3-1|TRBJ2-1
ASSRLAGEGNEQF
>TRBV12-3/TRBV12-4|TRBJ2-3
ASSPGLAGSTDTQY
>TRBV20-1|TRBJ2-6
SAPGQGFISGANVLT
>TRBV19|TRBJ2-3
ASSIEKGSTQY
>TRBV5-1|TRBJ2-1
ASSWGQGAYNEQF
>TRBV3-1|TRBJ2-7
ASSQEWGHIRYEQY
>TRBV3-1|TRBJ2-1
ASSPTWTSPKQF